Sequencing of this TCR beta chain was carried out in a study of blood T cell repertoires in COVID-19. The CDR3 spans 18 residues. The V gene end was trimmed by 2 bases and the J gene end by 1 base; junction bases not matched to a gene: 11. In germline, CDR1 is MNHNS, CDR2 SASEGT. Assay: immunoSEQ multiplex PCR; the TCRdb copy retains only in-frame clones and omits some. This table has approximately 140,000 clones, less than 90% appearing once. The TCR sequence derives from a woman aged 45-60 years who had recovered from COVID-19. The chain carries TRBV6-1 and TRBJ1-3, with 7 nucleotides matching TRBD1. The sequencing sample was made of PBMCs or T cells enriched from blood (not recorded which). The DNA for the CDR3 is TGTGCCAGCAGTGAAACCCAACTAACAGGGGCGTCTGGAAACACCATATATTTT. It encodes CASSETQLTGASGNTIYF.